The TCR beta chain under discussion was sequenced for a study of T cell clones after liver transplantation. The table came from immunoSEQ multiplex PCR; TCRdb's copy has only in-frame clones and leaves some out. The sample lists about 33,000 clones; about 95% were seen once. The germline V gene encodes CDR1 SGDLS and CDR2 YYNGEE. Trimming removed 0 bases at V and 1 base at J, with 10 bases between. The CDR3 spans 15 residues. The receptor comes from a human patient who received a liver transplant. Some T cells may be the graft donor's. Source: CD8+ T cells from blood, taken 12 months after liver transplant. This rearrangement joins TRBV9 to TRBJ1-1; the D gene is possibly TRBD1 (5 bases). The DNA of the CDR3 is TGTGCCAGCAGCGTAGCACGTCAGGGGAACACTGAAGCTTTCTTT. Its protein product is CASSVARQGNTEAFF.